This T cell receptor beta chain comes out of a study of blood T cell repertoires in COVID-19. Study overall: Collection of acute and convalescent COVID-19 samples took place in the United States, Italy and Spain. Nucleic acid was either cDNA or gDNA, and it came from T cells, B-cell-depleted T cells, or PBMCs.

Original methodology: The authors estimated nucleated cell counts from reference gene primer amplification. Repertoires were generated with immunoSEQ multiplex PCR, while TCRdb's copy carries only in-frame clones and drops some. V, J and clone size are those of that table, while D and trimming were read from the DNA. The table lists approximately 140,000 clones, 75% to 90% of them singletons. CDR3 length: 12 residues. The germline CDR1 and CDR2 sequences are MNHNY and SVGAGI (reference sequence). The trim removed 7 bases at V and 6 bases at J, leaving 2 bases unmatched. The source material was peripheral blood. V usage is TRBV6-6 and J usage is TRBJ2-1, with TRBD1 matching 8 bases. This TCR was sampled from a man between 60 and 75 years old with active or convalescent COVID-19. CDR3 coding DNA: TGTGCCAGCACGACAGGGGTCAATGAGCAGTTCTTC. Protein sequence: CASTTGVNEQFF.